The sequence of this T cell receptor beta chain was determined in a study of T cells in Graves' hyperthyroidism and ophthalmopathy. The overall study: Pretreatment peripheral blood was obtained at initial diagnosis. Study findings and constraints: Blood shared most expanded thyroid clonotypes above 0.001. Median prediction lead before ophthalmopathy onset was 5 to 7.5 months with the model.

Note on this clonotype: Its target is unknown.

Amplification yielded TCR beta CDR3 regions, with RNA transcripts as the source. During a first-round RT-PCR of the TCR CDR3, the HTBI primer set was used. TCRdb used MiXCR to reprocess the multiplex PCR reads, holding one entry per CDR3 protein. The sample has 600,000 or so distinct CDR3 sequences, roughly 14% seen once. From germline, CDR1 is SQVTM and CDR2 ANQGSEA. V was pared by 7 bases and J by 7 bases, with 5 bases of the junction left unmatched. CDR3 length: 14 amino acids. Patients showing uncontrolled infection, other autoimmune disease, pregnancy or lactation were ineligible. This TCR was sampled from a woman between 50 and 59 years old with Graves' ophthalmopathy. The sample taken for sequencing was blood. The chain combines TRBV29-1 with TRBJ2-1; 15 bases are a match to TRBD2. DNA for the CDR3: TGCAGCGGCTTAGGGACTAGCGGGGGGAATGAGCAGTTCTTC. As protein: CSGLGTSGGNEQFF.